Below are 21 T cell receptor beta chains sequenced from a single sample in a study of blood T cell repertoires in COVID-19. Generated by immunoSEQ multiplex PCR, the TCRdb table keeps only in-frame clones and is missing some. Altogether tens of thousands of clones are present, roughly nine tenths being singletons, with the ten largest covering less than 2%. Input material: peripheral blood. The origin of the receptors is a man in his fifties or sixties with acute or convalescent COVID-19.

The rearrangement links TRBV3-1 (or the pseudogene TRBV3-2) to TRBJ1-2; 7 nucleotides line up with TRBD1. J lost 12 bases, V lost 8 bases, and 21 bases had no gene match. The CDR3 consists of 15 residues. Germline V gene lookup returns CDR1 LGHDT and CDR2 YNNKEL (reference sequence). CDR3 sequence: CASRGTDYIGPLDTF. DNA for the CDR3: TGTGCCAGCCGCGGGACAGACTACATTGGGCCCCTAGACACCTTC.

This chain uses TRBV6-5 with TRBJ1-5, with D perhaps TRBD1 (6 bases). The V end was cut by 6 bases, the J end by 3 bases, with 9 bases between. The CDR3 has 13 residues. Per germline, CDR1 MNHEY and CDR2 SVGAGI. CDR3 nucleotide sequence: TGTGCCAGCAGACAGGGATACAATCAGCCCCAGCATTTT. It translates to CASRQGYNQPQHF.

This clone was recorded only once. This CDR3 reads CASSPYRIGNTEAFF. The CDR3 coding sequence is TGTGCCAGCTCGCCATACAGGATTGGGAACACTGAAGCTTTCTTT. The V and J genes are TRBV18 and TRBJ1-1, with D possibly TRBD1 on 5 matching bases. The CDR3 is made up of 15 amino acids. With 6 bases removed from V and 1 base from J, the gap between germline ends came to 15 bases. Germline V gene sequence: CDR1 KGHSH, CDR2 LQKENI.

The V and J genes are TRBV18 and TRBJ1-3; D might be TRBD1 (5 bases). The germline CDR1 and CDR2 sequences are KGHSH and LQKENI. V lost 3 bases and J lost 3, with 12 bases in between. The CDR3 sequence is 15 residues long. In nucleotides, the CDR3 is TGTGCCAGCTCACCGACTCAGGGAATTGGAAACACCATATATTTT. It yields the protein CASSPTQGIGNTIYF. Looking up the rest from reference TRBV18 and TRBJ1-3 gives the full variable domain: NAGVMQNPRHLVRRRGQEARLRCSPMKGHSHVYWYRQLPEEGLKFMVYLQKENIIDESGMPKERFSAEFPKEGPSILRIQQVVRGDSAAYFCASSPTQGIGNTIYFGEGSWLTVV.

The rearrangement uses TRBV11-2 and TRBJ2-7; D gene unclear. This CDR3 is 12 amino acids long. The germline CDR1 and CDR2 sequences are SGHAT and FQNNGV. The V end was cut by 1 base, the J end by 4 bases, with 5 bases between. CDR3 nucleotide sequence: TGTGCCAGCAGCTTAGGTTCTTACGAGCAGTACTTC. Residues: CASSLGSYEQYF.

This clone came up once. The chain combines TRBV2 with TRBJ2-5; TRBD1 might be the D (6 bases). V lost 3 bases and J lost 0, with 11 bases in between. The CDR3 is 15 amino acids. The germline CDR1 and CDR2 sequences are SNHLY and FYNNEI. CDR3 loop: CASSDQGQYQETQYF. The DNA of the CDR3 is TGTGCCAGCAGTGACCAAGGACAGTACCAAGAGACCCAGTACTTC.

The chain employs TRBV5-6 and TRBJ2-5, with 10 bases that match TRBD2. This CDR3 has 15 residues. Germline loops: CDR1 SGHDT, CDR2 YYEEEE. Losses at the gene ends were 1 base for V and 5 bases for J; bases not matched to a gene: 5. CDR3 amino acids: CASSLSPSGGETQYF. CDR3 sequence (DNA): TGTGCCAGCAGCTTGTCCCCTAGCGGGGGCGAGACCCAGTACTTC.

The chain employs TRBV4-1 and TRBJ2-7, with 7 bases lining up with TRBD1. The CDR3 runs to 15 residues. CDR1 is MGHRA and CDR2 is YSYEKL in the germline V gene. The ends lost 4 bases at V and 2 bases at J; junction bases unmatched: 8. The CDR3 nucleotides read TGCGCCAGCAGCCCCTCAGGGGGTCAGACCTACGAGCAGTACTTC. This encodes CASSPSGGQTYEQYF.

CDR3 region: CASTHGGSRGEQYF. The DNA of the CDR3 is TGCGCCAGCACCCACGGGGGGTCGCGCGGGGAGCAGTACTTC. V usage is TRBV4-1 and J usage is TRBJ2-7, with 7 nucleotides matching TRBD2. Germline V gives CDR1 MGHRA, CDR2 YSYEKL. Trimming cost V 7 bases and J 7 bases; bases outside gene matches: 13. The CDR3 loop spans 14 amino acids.

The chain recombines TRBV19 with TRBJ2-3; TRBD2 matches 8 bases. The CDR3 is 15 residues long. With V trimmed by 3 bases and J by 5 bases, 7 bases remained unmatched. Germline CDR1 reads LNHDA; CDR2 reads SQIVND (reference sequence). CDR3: CASSISGGFGDTQYF. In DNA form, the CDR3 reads TGTGCCAGTAGTATCAGCGGGGGCTTTGGAGATACGCAGTATTTT. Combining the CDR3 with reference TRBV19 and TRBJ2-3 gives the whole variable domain DGGITQSPKYLFRKEGQNVTLSCEQNLNHDAMYWYRQDPGQGLRLIYYSQIVNDFQKGDIAEGYSVSREKKESFPLTVTSAQKNPTAFYLCASSISGGFGDTQYFGPGTRLTVL.

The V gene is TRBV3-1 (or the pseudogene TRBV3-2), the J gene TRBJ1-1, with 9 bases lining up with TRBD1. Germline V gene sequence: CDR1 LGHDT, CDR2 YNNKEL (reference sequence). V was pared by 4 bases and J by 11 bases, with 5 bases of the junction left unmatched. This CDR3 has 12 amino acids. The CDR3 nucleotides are TGTGCCAGCAGCCCGGACAGGGGATGGGCTTTCTTT. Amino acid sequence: CASSPDRGWAFF.

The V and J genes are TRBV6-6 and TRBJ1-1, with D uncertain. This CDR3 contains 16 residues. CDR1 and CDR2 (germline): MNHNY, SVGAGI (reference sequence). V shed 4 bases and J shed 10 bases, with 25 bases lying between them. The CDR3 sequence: CASSSASSELSRGAFF. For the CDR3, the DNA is TGTGCCAGCAGTTCTGCATCGTCGGAGCTTTCGCGGGGAGCTTTCTTT.

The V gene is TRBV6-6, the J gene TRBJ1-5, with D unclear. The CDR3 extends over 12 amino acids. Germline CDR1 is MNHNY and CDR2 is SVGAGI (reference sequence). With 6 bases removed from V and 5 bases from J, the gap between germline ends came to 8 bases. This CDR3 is CASSLLDQPQHF. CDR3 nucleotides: TGTGCCAGCAGCCTCCTAGATCAGCCCCAGCATTTT.

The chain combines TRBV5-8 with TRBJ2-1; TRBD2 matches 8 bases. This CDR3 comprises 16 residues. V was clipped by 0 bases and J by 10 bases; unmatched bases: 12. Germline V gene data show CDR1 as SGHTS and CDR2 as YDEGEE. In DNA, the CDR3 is TGTGCCAGCAGCTTGGGGCGAGCGGGGGCCAACGGGGAGCAGTTCTTC. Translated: CASSLGRAGANGEQFF.

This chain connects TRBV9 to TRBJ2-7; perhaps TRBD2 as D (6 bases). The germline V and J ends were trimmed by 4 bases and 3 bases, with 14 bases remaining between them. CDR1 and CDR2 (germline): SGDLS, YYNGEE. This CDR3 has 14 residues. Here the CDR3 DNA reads TGTGCCAGCAGCCCCGCGGGACGGTTCTACGAGCAGTACTTC. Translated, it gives CASSPAGRFYEQYF. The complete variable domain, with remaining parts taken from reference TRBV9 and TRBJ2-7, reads DSGVTQTPKHLITATGQRVTLRCSPRSGDLSVYWYQQSLDQGLQFLIQYYNGEERAKGNILERFSAQQFPDLHSELNLSSLELGDSALYFCASSPAGRFYEQYFGPGTRLTVT.

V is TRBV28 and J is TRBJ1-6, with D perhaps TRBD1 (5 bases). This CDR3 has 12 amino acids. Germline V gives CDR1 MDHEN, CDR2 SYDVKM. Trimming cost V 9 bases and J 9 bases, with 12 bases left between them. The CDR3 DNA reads TGTGCCAGTCAGGGCTCAAGTTCACCCCTCCACTTT. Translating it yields CASQGSSSPLHF.

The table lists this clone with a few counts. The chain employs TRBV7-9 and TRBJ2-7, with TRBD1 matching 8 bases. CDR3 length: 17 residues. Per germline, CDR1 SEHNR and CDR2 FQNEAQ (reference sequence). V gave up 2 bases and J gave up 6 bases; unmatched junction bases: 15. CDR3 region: CASSLTAGTGGRAEQYF. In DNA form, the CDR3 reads TGTGCCAGCAGCTTAACAGCCGGCACAGGGGGGCGGGCCGAGCAGTACTTC.

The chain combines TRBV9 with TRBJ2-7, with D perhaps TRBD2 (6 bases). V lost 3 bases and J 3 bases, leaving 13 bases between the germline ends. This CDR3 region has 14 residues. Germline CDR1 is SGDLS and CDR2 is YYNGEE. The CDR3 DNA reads TGTGCCAGCAGCGCCGGGGACTGGAACTACGAGCAGTACTTC. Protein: CASSAGDWNYEQYF.

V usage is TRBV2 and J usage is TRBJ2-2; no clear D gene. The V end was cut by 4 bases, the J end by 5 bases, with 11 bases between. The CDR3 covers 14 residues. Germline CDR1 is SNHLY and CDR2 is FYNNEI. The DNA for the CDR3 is TGTGCCAGCAGTGGAGGTCTGGTAACCGGGGAGCTGTTTTTT. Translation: CASSGGLVTGELFF. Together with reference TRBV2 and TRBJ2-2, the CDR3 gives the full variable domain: EPEVTQTPSHQVTQMGQEVILRCVPISNHLYFYWYRQILGQKVEFLVSFYNNEISEKSEIFDDQFSVERPDGSNFTLKIRSTKLEDSAMYFCASSGGLVTGELFFGEGSRLTVL.

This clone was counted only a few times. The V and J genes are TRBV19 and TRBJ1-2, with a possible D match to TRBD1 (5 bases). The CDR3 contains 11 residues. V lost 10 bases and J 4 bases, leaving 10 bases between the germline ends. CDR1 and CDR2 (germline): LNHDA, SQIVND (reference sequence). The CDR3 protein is CATADSYGYTF. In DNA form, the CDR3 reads TGTGCCACTGCCGACAGCTATGGCTACACCTTC.

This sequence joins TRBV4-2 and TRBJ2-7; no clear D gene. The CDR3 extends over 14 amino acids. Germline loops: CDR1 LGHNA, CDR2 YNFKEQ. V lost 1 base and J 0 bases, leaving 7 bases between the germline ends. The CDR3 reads CASSQVPSSYEQYF. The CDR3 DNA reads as TGTGCCAGCAGCCAAGTTCCGAGCTCCTACGAGCAGTACTTC.